Following are 19 T cell receptor beta chains from one sample sequenced in a study of CD8 T cells in ankylosing spondylitis. MiXCR, applied by TCRdb to the 5' RACE reads, yields one record per CDR3 protein. This sample has around 75,000 distinct CDR3 sequences, with about 5% found just once. Sequencing was performed on blood, either unsorted or a sorted T cell fraction (not recorded which). The origin of the receptors is a male donor with ankylosing spondylitis or in good health (not recorded which).

Notes on this clonotype: A much larger clone differs from this one at a single base, so this may be a read error. V usage is TRBV18 and J usage is TRBJ2-5, with 8 bases fitting TRBD1. From germline, CDR1 is KGHSH and CDR2 LQKENI. This CDR3 is built from 15 residues. CDR3 sequence: CDSTEQGVIQETQYF. In nucleotides, the CDR3 is TGTGACAGCACCGAACAGGGGGTCATCCAAGAGACCCAGTACTTC.

This clonotype was recorded many times. This chain joins TRBV19 and TRBJ2-5; 11 bases map to TRBD1. V shed 7 bases, J shed 5 bases, and the junction held 9 bases outside the gene matches. The germline V gene encodes CDR1 LNHDA and CDR2 SQIVND (reference sequence). This CDR3 spans 15 amino acids. CDR3 residues: CASTRGTGGSETQYF. For the CDR3, the DNA is TGTGCCAGTACCCGTGGGACAGGGGGTTCTGAGACCCAGTACTTC.

This clonotype was picked up many times. The chain is built from TRBV27 and TRBJ1-2; D is perhaps TRBD1 (5 bases). CDR1 is MNHEY, CDR2 SMNVEV, per germline (reference sequence). The V end was cut by 5 bases, the J end by 1 base, with 11 bases between. The CDR3 runs 14 residues. CDR3 sequence reads: CASSPSQGNYGYTF. For the CDR3, the DNA is TGTGCCAGCAGTCCCAGCCAGGGTAACTATGGCTACACCTTC.

This clonotype was counted ten times or more. This sequence joins TRBV2 and TRBJ2-7; a possible D gene is TRBD1 (5 bases). CDR1 and CDR2 from the germline V gene are SNHLY and FYNNEI. The CDR3 spans 15 residues. Trimming left V 0 bases short and J 3 bases short, with 12 bases between. CDR3 protein: CASSEATGTGYEQYF. The DNA of the CDR3 is TGTGCCAGCAGTGAAGCTACTGGAACAGGCTACGAGCAGTACTTC.

This clonotype appeared many times. This chain uses TRBV5-6 with TRBJ2-5; no definite D call. This CDR3 spans 13 amino acids. Germline V lookup: CDR1 SGHDT, CDR2 YYEEEE. With 0 bases removed from V and 2 bases from J, the gap between germline ends came to 5 bases. The CDR3 protein is CASSLAAQETQYF. The CDR3 nucleotides read TGTGCCAGCAGCTTGGCGGCTCAAGAGACCCAGTACTTC.

This clonotype appeared many times. V gene TRBV28 combines with J gene TRBJ2-1; no reliable D call. Germline CDR1 is MDHEN and CDR2 is SYDVKM. Trimming shortened V by 3 bases and J by 4 bases, and 4 bases separated the two germline ends. The CDR3 is 12 amino acids. The CDR3 sequence is CASSFQYNEQFF. The CDR3 region has the DNA TGTGCCAGCAGTTTCCAGTACAATGAGCAGTTCTTC.

This clonotype was found many times. The chain joins TRBV7-9 to TRBJ1-1; a weak D match, TRBD1 (6 bases). Germline CDR1 is SEHNR and CDR2 is FQNEAQ (reference sequence). The V and J ends lost 5 bases and 7 bases respectively, with 14 bases between them. CDR3 length: 13 residues. The CDR3 loop is CASSPWTAFEAFF. CDR3 in DNA: TGTGCCAGCAGCCCATGGACAGCCTTTGAAGCTTTCTTT. Full variable domain (remainder filled in from reference TRBV7-9 and TRBJ1-1): DTGVSQNPRHKITKRGQNVTFRCDPISEHNRLYWYRQTLGQGPEFLTYFQNEAQLEKSRLLSDRFSAERPKGSFSTLEIQRTEQGDSAMYLCASSPWTAFEAFFGQGTRLTVV.

This clonotype has ten or more counts. The gene calls are TRBV6-5 and TRBJ2-1; 9 nucleotides align to TRBD2. This CDR3 is 16 amino acids long. V was pared by 1 base and J by 5 bases, with 6 bases of the junction left unmatched. CDR1 is MNHEY, CDR2 SVGAGI, per germline. This CDR3 reads CASSYWVAGENNEQFF. For the CDR3, the DNA is TGTGCCAGCAGTTACTGGGTAGCGGGGGAGAACAATGAGCAGTTCTTC.

On this clonotype: Given a much more abundant clone one base away, this may be a read error. The CDR3, as DNA: TGTACCAGCAGTTTGTCGGGGACAGGTCACTCCTATAATTCACCCCTCCACTTT. It is translated as CTSSLSGTGHSYNSPLHF. The rearrangement uses TRBV12-3 or TRBV12-4 and TRBJ1-6; 8 bases fit TRBD1. CDR3 length: 18 residues.

This clonotype was counted between two and nine times. At one end, the junction sequence differs from germline, possibly due to a read error. The chain recombines TRBV2 with TRBJ2-1, with D unclear. Looked up from germline, CDR1 is SNHLY and CDR2 is FYNNEI. The length of the CDR3 is 19 residues. CDR3 sequence reads: CTSSPNHRRHPLLRNEQFF. CDR3 sequence (DNA): TGTACCAGCAGTCCGAATCATAGACGGCATCCCCTTTTACGCAATGAGCAGTTCTTC. Full variable domain (outside the CDR3, taken from reference TRBV2 and TRBJ2-1): EPEVTQTPSHQVTQMGQEVILRCVPISNHLYFYWYRQILGQKVEFLVSFYNNEISEKSEIFDDQFSVERPDGSNFTLKIRSTKLEDSAMYFCTSSPNHRRHPLLRNEQFFGPGTRLTVL.

This clonotype came up many times. The gene calls are TRBV20-1 and TRBJ1-1; D might be TRBD1 (6 bases). There are 15 residues in the CDR3. In germline, CDR1 is DFQATT, CDR2 SNEGSKA (reference sequence). V was trimmed by 0 bases and J by 1 base, leaving 12 bases between them. The CDR3 loop reads CSARDGGGGNTEAFF. The CDR3 nucleotides are TGCAGTGCTAGAGATGGAGGGGGGGGGAACACTGAAGCTTTCTTT.

The chain combines TRBV7-6 with TRBJ2-3; TRBD2 is a possible D gene (6 bases). The ends were cut back, 1 base at V and 4 bases at J, with 12 bases in the middle. CDR3 length: 15 amino acids. Germline assignment: CDR1 SGHVS and CDR2 FNYEAQ. The CDR3 nucleotides read TGTGCCAGCAGCTTAGGAAGCGGGCTACCAGATACGCAGTATTTT. Translating gives CASSLGSGLPDTQYF.

This clonotype has at least ten counts. The chain carries TRBV5-1 and TRBJ2-6; 9 positions agree with TRBD2. Germline CDR1 SGHRS, CDR2 YFSETQ. This CDR3 contains 16 residues. Unmatched junction bases numbered 1, after V lost 0 bases and J lost 3 bases. As DNA, the CDR3 is TGCGCCAGCAGCTTGGAAGCGGGGGGTGGGGCCAACGTCCTGACTTTC. Translating it yields CASSLEAGGGANVLTF.

This clonotype was seen many times. The CDR3 protein is CASSPTAGTGGIVFF. As DNA, the CDR3 is TGTGCCAGCTCACCAACGGCAGGGACAGGGGGAATTGTTTTCTTT. V and J are TRBV18 and TRBJ1-1; 11 bases agree with TRBD1. From germline, CDR1 is KGHSH and CDR2 LQKENI. The ends lost 2 bases at V and 13 bases at J; junction bases unmatched: 12. The CDR3 length is 15 residues. Variable domain in full (rest from reference TRBV18 and TRBJ1-1): NAGVMQNPRHLVRRRGQEARLRCSPMKGHSHVYWYRQLPEEGLKFMVYLQKENIIDESGMPKERFSAEFPKEGPSILRIQQVVRGDSAAYFCASSPTAGTGGIVFFGQGTRLTVV.

This clonotype showed up many times. The CDR3 here is CASSMRGQNEQFF. The DNA of the CDR3 is TGTGCCAGTAGTATGAGGGGGCAGAATGAGCAGTTCTTC. The chain is built from TRBV19 and TRBJ2-1; the match to TRBD1 covers 7 bases. The germline CDR1 and CDR2 sequences are LNHDA and SQIVND (reference sequence). Trimming at V came to 3 bases and at J to 7 bases, leaving 3 bases not matched to a gene. The CDR3 totals 13 residues.

This clonotype was picked up many times. The chain employs TRBV3-1 and TRBJ2-1; maybe TRBD1 (6 bases). Trimming took 4 bases from V and 9 from J, leaving 13 bases between them. The length of the CDR3 is 13 residues. Germline CDR1 LGHDT, CDR2 YNNKEL (reference sequence). This chain's CDR3 is CASSRTGRPEQFF. The CDR3 nucleotides are TGTGCCAGCAGCCGCACAGGGAGACCTGAGCAGTTCTTC.

The V and J genes are TRBV11-2 and TRBJ2-3; D is possibly TRBD1 or TRBD2 (6 bases each). Germline-derived CDR1 and CDR2 are SGHAT and FQNNGV. The CDR3 is 16 residues long. V lost 5 bases and J lost 1, with 16 bases in between. Written as DNA, the CDR3 is TGTGCCAGCAGCACCTTGGGGGGCGCCGGCACAGATACGCAGTATTTT. Translation gives CASSTLGGAGTDTQYF. The variable domain in full, with the rest retrieved from reference TRBV11-2 and TRBJ2-3, is EAGVAQSPRYKIIEKRQSVAFWCNPISGHATLYWYQQILGQGPKLLIQFQNNGVVDDSQLPKDRFSAERLKGVDSTLKIQPAKLEDSAVYLCASSTLGGAGTDTQYFGPGTRLTVL.

In its sample, this clonotype was seen many times. This sequence joins TRBV7-9 and TRBJ1-1; maybe TRBD1 (6 bases). V shed 0 bases and J shed 7 bases, with 12 bases lying between them. Germline V gene sequence: CDR1 SEHNR, CDR2 FQNEAQ (reference sequence). CDR3 length equals 14 residues. The CDR3 spells CASSLARTDFEAFF. CDR3 coding DNA: TGTGCCAGCAGCTTAGCCCGGACAGACTTTGAAGCTTTCTTT.

In DNA form, the CDR3 reads TGTGCCAGCAGCCTTTCGGGCCCGGCCCACAATGAGCAGTTCTTC. Translated: CASSLSGPAHNEQFF. This chain uses TRBV2 with TRBJ2-1; D remains unclear. This CDR3 region has 15 residues. Trimming took off 6 bases at V and 5 bases at J, with 17 bases between the two ends. Germline CDR1 and CDR2: SNHLY and FYNNEI.